This TCR beta chain stems from a study of radiotherapy plus CTLA-4 blockade in lung cancer. Assay used: immunoSEQ multiplex PCR; TCRdb lists only in-frame clones, some missing. The table has fewer than 40,000 clones, roughly 79% seen once. Only one count was recorded for this clone. Its antigen is not identified. Other DNA sequences in the sample encode the same CDR3. The study's findings and limits: Tumor-derived TCR clones expanded in blood after radiotherapy plus ipilimumab. It was early blood T cell clone dynamics, with interferon-beta, that reportedly best predicted response.

The sequenced sample was peripheral blood, obtained from a patient treated with radiotherapy plus ipilimumab. This clonotype was obtained from a human donor with non-small cell lung cancer that progressed on radiotherapy plus ipilimumab.

The CDR3 region has the DNA TGTGCCAGTTCTAACCCAGGGGACAAAAACATTCAGTACTTC. Translating gives CASSNPGDKNIQYF. The chain joins TRBV19 to TRBJ2-4, with D tentatively TRBD1 (6 bases). Germline V gives CDR1 LNHDA, CDR2 SQIVND (reference sequence). The CDR3 is 14 residues long. V was pared by 8 bases and J by 3 bases, with 14 bases between.